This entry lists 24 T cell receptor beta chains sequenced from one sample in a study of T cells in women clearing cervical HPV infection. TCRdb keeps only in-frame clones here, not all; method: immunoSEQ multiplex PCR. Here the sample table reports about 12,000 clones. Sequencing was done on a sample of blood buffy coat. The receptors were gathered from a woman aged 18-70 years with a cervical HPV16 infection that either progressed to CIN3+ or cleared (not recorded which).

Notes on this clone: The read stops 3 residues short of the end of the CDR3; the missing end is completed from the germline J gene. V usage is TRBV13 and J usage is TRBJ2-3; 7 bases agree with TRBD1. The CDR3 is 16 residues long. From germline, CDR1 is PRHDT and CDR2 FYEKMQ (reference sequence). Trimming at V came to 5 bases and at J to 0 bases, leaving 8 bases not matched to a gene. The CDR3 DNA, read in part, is TGTGCCAGCAGCCTAAACAGGGGCACTAGCACAGATACG. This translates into CASSLNRGTSTDT. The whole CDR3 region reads CASSLNRGTSTDTQYF. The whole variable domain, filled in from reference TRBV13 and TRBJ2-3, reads AAGVIQSPRHLIKEKRETATLKCYPIPRHDTVYWYQQGPGQDPQFLISFYEKMQSDKGSIPDRFSAQQFSDYHSELNMSSLELGDSALYFCASSLNRGTSTDTQYFGPGTRLTVL.

This CDR3 is CASSSASERGTNNEQFF. CDR3 DNA (partial): TGTGCCAGCAGTTCCGCTTCCGAGCGGGGTACTAATAATGAG. The rearrangement links TRBV6-2 or TRBV6-3 to TRBJ2-1, with 7 bases fitting TRBD2. Read data end 3 residues before the CDR3 end; the end is taken from the germline J gene. Germline V gene sequence: CDR1 MNHEY, CDR2 SVGEGT. J lost 7 bases, V lost 4 bases, and 16 bases had no gene match. The CDR3 runs to 17 residues.

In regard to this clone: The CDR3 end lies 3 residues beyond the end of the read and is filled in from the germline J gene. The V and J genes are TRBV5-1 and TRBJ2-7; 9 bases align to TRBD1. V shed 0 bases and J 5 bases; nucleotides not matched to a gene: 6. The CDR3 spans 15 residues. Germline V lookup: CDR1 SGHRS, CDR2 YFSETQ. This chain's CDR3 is CASSLARDRAHEQYF. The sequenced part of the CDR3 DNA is TGCGCCAGCAGCTTGGCCCGGGACAGGGCCCACGAG.

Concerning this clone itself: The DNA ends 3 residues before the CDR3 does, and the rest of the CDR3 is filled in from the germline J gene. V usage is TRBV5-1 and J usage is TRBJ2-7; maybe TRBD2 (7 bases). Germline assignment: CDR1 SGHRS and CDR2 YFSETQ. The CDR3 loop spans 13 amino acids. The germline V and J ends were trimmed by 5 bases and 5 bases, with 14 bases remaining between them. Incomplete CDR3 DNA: TGCGCCAGCAGTATTCCGGGGGGCAACGAG. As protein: CASSIPGGNE. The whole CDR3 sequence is CASSIPGGNEQYF. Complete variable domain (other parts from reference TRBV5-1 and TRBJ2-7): KAGVTQTPRYLIKTRGQQVTLSCSPISGHRSVSWYQQTPGQGLQFLFEYFSETQRNKGNFPGRFSGRQFSNSRSEMNVSTLELGDSALYLCASSIPGGNEQYFGPGTRLTVT.

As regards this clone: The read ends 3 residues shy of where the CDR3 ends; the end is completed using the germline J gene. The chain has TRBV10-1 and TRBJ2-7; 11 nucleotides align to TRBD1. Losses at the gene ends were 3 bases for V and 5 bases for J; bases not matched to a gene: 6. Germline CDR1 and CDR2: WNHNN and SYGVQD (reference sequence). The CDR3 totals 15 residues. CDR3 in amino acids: CASSDPGQGGDEQYF. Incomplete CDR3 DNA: TGCGCCAGCAGTGACCCGGGACAGGGGGGAGACGAG.

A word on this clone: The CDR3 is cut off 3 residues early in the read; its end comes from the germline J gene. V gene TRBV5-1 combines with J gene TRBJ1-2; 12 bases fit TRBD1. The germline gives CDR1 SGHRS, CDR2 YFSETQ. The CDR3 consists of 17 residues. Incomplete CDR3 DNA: TGCGCCAGCAGCTTGGCGGGCGGGACAGGGGGCGCCTACGGC. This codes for CASSLAGGTGGAYG. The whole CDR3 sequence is CASSLAGGTGGAYGYTF.

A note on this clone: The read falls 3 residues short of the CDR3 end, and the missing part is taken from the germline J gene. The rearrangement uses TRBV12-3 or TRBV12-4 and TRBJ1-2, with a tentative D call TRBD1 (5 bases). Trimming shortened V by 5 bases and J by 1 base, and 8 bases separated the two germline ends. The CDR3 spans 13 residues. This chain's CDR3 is CASSTGFNYGYTF. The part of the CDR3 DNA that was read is TGTGCCAGCAGTACAGGCTTTAACTATGGC.

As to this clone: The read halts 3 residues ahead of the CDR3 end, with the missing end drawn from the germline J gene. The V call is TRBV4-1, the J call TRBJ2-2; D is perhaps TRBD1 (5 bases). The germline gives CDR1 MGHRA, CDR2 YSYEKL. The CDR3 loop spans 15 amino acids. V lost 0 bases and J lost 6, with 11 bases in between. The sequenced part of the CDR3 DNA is TGCGCCAGCAGCCAAGAATCCAGGGTACCCGGGGAG. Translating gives CASSQESRVPGE. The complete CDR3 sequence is CASSQESRVPGELFF.

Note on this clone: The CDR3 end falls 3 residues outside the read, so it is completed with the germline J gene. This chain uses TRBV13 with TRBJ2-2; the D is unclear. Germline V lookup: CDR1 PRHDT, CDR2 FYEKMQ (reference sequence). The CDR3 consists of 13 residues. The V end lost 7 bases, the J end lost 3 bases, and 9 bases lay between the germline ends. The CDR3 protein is CASTSTHTGELFF. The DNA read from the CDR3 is TGTGCCAGCACCTCTACGCACACCGGGGAG.

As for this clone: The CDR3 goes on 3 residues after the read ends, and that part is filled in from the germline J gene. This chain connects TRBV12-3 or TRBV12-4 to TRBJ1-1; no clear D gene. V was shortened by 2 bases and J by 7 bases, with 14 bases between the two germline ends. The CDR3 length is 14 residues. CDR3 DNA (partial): TGTGCCAGCAGTTTACTACCTCCCGACATTGAA. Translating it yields CASSLLPPDIE. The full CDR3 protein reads CASSLLPPDIEAFF.

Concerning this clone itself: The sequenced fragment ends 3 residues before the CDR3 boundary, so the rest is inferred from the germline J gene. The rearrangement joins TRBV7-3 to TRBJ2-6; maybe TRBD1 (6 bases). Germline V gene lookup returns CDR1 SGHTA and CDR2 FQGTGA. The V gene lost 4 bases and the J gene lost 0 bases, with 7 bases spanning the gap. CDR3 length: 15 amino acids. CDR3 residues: CASSSRGSGANVLTF. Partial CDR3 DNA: TGTGCCAGCAGCTCCAGGGGCTCTGGGGCCAACGTC.

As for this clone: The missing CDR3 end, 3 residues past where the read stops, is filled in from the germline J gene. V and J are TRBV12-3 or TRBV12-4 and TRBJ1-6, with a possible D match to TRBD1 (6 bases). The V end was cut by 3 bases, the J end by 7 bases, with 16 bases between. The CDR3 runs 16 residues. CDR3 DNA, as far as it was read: TGTGCCAGCAGTTTTGGCCGTCGGACAGAAAATTCACCC. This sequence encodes CASSFGRRTENSP. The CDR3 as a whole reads CASSFGRRTENSPLHF.

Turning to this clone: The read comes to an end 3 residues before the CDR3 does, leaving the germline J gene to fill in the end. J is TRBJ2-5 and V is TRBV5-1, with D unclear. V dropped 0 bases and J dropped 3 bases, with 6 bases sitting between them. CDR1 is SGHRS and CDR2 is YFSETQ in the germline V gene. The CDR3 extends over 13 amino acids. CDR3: CASSLGLKETQYF. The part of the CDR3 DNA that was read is TGCGCCAGCAGCTTGGGACTTAAAGAGACC.

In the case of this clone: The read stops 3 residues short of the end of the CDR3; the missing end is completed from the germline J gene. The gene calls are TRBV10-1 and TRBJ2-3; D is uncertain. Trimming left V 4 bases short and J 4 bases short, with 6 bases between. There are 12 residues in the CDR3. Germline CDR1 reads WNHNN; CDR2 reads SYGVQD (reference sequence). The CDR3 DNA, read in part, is TGCGCCAGCAGTGTGAGGCCAGATACG. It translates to CASSVRPDT. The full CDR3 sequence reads CASSVRPDTQYF.

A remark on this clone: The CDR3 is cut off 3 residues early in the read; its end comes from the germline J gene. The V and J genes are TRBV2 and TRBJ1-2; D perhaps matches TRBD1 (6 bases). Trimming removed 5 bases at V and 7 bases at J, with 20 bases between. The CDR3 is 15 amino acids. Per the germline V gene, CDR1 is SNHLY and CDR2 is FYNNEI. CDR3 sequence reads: CASSTHRFSRGGYTF. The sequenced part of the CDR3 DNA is TGTGCCAGCAGTACACACAGATTCTCCAGGGGTGGC.

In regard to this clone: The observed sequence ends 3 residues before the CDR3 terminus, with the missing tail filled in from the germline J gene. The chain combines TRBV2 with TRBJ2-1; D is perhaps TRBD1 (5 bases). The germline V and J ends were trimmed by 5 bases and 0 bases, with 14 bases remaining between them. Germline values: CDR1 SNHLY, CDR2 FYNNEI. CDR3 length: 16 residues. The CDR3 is CASSQTVVNSYNEQFF. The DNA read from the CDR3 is TGTGCCAGCAGTCAGACAGTAGTCAACTCCTACAATGAG.

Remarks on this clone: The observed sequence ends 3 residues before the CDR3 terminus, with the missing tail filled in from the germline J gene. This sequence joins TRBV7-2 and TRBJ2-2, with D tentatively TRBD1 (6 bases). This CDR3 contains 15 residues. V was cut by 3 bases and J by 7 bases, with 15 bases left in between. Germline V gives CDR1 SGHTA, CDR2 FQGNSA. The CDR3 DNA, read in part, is TGTGCCAGCAGCTTGTCAGGGGCGAGTGTCGGGGAG. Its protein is CASSLSGASVGE. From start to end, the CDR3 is CASSLSGASVGELFF.

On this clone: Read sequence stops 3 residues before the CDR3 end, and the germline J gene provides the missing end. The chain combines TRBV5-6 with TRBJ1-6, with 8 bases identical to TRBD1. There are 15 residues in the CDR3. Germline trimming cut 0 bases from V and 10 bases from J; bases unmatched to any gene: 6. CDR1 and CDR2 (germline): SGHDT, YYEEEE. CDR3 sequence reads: CASSLGGRGQSPLHF. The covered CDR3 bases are TGTGCCAGCAGCTTGGGAGGCAGGGGGCAATCACCC.

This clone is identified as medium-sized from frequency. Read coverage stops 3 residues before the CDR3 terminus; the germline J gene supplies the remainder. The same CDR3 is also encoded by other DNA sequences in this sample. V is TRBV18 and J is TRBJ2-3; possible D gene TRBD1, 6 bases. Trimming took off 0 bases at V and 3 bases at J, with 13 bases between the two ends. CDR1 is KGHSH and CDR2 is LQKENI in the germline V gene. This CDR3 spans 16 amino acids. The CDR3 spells CASSPPQGKGTDTQYF. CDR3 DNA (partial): TGTGCCAGCTCACCACCCCAGGGGAAGGGGACAGATACG.

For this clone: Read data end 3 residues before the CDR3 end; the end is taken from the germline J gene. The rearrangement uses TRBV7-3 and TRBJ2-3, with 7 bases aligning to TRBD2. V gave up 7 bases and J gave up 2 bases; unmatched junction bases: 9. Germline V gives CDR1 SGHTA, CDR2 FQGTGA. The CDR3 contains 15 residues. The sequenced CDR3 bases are TGTGCCAGCACCCCCCGCGGGGGATTCACAGATACG. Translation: CASTPRGGFTDT. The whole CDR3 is CASTPRGGFTDTQYF.

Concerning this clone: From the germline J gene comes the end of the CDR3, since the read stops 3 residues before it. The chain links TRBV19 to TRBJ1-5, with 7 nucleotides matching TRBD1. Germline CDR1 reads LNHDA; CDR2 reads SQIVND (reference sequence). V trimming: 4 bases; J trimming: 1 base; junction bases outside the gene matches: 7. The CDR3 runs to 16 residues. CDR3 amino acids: CASSTGGGGSNQPQHF. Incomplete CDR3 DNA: TGTGCCAGTAGTACAGGAGGGGGCGGAAGCAATCAGCCC. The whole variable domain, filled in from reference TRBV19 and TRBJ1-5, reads DGGITQSPKYLFRKEGQNVTLSCEQNLNHDAMYWYRQDPGQGLRLIYYSQIVNDFQKGDIAEGYSVSREKKESFPLTVTSAQKNPTAFYLCASSTGGGGSNQPQHFGDGTRLSIL.

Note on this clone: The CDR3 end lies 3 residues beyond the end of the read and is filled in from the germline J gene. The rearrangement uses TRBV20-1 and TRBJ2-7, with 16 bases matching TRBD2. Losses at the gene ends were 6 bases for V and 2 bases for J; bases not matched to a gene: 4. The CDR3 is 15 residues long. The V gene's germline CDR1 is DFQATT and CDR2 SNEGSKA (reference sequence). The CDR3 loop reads CSARGTSGGAYEQYF. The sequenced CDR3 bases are TGCAGTGCCAGGGGGACTAGCGGGGGGGCCTACGAG.

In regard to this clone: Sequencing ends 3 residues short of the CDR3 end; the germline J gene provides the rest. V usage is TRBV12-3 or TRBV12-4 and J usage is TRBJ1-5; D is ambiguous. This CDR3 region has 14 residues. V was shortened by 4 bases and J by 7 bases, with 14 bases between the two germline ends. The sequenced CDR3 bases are TGTGCCAGCAGTTCCGACGGGGTCAGCCAGCCC. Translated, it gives CASSSDGVSQP. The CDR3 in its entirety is CASSSDGVSQPQHF.

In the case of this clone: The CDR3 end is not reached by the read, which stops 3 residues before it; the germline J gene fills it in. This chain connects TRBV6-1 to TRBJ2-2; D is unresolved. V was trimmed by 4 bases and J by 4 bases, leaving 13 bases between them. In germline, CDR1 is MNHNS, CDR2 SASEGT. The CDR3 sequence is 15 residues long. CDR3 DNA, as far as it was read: TGTGCCAGCAGTGGCCGACAAGTGGGCACCGGGGAG. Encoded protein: CASSGRQVGTGE. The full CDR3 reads CASSGRQVGTGELFF.